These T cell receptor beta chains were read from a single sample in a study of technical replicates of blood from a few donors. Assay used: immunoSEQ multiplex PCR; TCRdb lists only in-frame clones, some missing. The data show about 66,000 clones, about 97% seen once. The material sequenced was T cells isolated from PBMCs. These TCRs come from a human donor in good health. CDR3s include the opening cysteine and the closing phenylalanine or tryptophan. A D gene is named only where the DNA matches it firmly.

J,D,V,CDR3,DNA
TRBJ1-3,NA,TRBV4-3,CASSQDLAGGFGNTIYF,TGCGCCAGCAGCCAAGATCTGGCCGGGGGGTTTGGAAACACCATATATTTT
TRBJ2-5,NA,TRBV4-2,CASSQGWHQETQYF,TGTGCCAGCAGCCAAGGCTGGCATCAAGAGACCCAGTACTTC
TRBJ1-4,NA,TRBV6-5,CASSYNRASGGEKLFF,TGTGCCAGCAGTTACAACAGGGCAAGCGGAGGTGAAAAACTGTTTTTT
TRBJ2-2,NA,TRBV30,CAWSPVRGTGELFF,TGTGCCTGGAGCCCAGTTAGAGGCACCGGGGAGCTGTTTTTT
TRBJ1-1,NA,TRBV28,CASSADIEGAFF,TGTGCCAGCAGTGCGGACATTGAAGGAGCTTTCTTT
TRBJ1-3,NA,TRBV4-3,CASSQVRESGNTIYF,TGCGCCAGCAGCCAAGTCCGGGAGTCTGGAAACACCATATATTTT
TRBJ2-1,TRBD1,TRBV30,CAWRQGTEQFF,TGTGCCTGGCGACAGGGCACTGAGCAGTTCTTC
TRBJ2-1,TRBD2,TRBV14,CASSQEFLGREFF,TGTGCCAGCAGCCAAGAGTTTTTAGGGAGGGAGTTCTTC
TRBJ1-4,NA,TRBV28,CASSLNEKLFF,TGTGCCAGCAGCTTGAATGAAAAACTGTTTTTT
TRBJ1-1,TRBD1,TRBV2,CASGEARMTGSAFF,TGTGCCAGCGGGGAGGCTCGAATGACAGGGAGCGCTTTCTTT
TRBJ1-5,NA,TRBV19,CASSAEQVWQPQHF,TGTGCCAGTAGTGCGGAACAGGTTTGGCAGCCCCAGCATTTT
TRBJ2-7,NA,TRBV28,CAIGGSSYEQYF,TGTGCCATCGGGGGTAGCTCCTACGAGCAGTACTTC
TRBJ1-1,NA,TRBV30,CAWSLPALTGFF,TGTGCCTGGAGCCTTCCCGCCCTGACGGGTTTCTTT
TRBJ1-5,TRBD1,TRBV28,CASSLDREANQPQHF,TGTGCCAGCAGTTTAGACAGGGAAGCGAATCAGCCCCAGCATTTT
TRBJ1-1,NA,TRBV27,CASSLSRGSTEAFF,TGTGCCAGCAGTTTATCACGGGGAAGCACTGAAGCTTTCTTT